The entry that follows covers one T cell receptor (beta chain) sequence. The CDR3 is made up of 12 amino acids. Germline loops: CDR1 SNHLY, CDR2 FYNNEI. V shed 5 bases, J shed 8 bases, and the junction held 5 bases outside the gene matches. The primer mix had 60 Vbeta and 13 Jbeta primers. Only in-frame clones appear in the TCRdb table, and some are missing; sequencing was by immunoSEQ multiplex PCR. The table lists 110,000 to 150,000 clones, about four fifths of them singletons, with about 3.9% in the top ten. These data belong to a study of cytomegalovirus exposure and HLA in healthy donors. The TCR sequence derives from a man aged 40-50 years in good health and CMV-seropositive. V gene TRBV2 combines with J gene TRBJ1-2; TRBD1 agrees at 7 bases. The sequenced sample consisted of PBMCs. The CDR3 nucleotides are TGTGCCAGCAGTCAAGGGGGCCGGGGCTACACCTTC. It is translated as CASSQGGRGYTF.